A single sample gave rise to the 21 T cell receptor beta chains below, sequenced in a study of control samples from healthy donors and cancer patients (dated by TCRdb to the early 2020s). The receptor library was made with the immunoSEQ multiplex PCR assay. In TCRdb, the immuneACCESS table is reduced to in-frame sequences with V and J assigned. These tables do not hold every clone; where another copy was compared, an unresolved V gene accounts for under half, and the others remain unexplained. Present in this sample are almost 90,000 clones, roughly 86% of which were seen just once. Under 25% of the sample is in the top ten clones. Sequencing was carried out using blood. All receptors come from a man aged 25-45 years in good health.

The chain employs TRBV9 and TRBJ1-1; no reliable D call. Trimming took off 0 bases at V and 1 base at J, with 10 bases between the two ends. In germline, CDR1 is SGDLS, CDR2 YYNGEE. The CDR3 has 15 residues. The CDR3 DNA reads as TGTGCCAGCAGCGTAGCGTTTACTCGGAACACTGAAGCTTTCTTT. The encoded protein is CASSVAFTRNTEAFF.

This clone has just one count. The DNA of the CDR3 is TGTGCCAGCAGCTTATCACTAGCGGGGCGAAATACGCAGTATTTT. Protein sequence: CASSLSLAGRNTQYF. The genes are TRBV7-2 and TRBJ2-3, with 10 bases matching TRBD2. Germline loops: CDR1 SGHTA, CDR2 FQGNSA. The CDR3 length is 15 residues. J lost 7 bases, V lost 2 bases, and 6 bases had no gene match.

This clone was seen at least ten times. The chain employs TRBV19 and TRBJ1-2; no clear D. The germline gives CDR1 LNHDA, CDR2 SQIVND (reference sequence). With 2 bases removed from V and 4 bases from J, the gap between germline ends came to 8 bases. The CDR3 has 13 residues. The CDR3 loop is CASSIPRFYGYTF. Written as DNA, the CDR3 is TGTGCCAGTAGTATACCAAGGTTCTATGGCTACACCTTC.

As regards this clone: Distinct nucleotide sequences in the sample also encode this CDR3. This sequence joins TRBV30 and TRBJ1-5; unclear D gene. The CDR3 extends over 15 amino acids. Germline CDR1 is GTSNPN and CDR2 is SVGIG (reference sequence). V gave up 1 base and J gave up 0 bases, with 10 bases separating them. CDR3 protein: CAWSAGTYSNQPQHF. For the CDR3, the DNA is TGTGCCTGGAGTGCAGGAACCTATAGCAATCAGCCCCAGCATTTT.

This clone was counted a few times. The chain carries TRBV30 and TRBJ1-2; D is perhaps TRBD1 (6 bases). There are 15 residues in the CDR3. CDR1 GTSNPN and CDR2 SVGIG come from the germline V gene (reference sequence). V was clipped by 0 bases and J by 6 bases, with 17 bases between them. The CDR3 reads CAWSVLLGRGNGYTF. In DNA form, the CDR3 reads TGTGCCTGGAGTGTACTACTCGGCAGGGGCAATGGCTACACCTTC.

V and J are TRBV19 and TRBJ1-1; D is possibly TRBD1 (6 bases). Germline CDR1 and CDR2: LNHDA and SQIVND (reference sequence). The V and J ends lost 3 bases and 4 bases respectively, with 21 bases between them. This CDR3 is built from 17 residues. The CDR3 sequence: CASSMKGSQGPSTEAFF. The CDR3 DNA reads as TGTGCCAGTAGTATGAAGGGGTCTCAGGGGCCTAGCACTGAAGCTTTCTTT.

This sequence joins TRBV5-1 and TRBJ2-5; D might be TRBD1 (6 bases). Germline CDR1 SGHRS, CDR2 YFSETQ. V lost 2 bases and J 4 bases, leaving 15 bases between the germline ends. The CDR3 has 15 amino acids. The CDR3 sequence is CASSFTGLVGETQYF. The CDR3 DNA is TGCGCCAGCAGCTTTACAGGGTTGGTCGGAGAGACCCAGTACTTC. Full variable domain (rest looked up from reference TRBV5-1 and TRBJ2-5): KAGVTQTPRYLIKTRGQQVTLSCSPISGHRSVSWYQQTPGQGLQFLFEYFSETQRNKGNFPGRFSGRQFSNSRSEMNVSTLELGDSALYLCASSFTGLVGETQYFGPGTRLLVL.

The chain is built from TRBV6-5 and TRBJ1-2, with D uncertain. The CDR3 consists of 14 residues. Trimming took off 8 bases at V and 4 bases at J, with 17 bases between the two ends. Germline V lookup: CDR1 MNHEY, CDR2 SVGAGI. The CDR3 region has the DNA TGTGCCAGCTTATTAATTATTGCGTCCTATGGCTACACCTTC. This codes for CASLLIIASYGYTF.

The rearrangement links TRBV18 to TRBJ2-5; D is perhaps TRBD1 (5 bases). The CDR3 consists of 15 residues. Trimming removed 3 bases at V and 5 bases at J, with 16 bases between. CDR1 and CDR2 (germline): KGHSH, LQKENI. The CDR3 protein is CASSPRADPGETQYF. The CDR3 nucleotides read TGTGCCAGCTCACCCCGGGCGGACCCAGGGGAGACCCAGTACTTC.

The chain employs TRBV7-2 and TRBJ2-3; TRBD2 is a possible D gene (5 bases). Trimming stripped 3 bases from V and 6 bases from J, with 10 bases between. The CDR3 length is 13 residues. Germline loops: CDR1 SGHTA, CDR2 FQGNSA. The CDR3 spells CASSLTSGDTQYF. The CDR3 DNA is TGTGCCAGCAGCTTGACGTCGGGGGATACGCAGTATTTT.

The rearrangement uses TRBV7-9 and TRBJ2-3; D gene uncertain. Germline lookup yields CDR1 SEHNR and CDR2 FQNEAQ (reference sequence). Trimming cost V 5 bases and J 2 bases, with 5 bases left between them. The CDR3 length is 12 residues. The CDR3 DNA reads TGTGCCAGCAGCACCGTCACAGATACGCAGTATTTT. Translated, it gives CASSTVTDTQYF.

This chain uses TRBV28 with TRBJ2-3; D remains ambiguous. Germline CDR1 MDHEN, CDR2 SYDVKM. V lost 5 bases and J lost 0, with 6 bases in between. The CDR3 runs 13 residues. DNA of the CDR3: TGTGCCAGCAGTACGCCCAGCACAGATACGCAGTATTTT. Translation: CASSTPSTDTQYF.

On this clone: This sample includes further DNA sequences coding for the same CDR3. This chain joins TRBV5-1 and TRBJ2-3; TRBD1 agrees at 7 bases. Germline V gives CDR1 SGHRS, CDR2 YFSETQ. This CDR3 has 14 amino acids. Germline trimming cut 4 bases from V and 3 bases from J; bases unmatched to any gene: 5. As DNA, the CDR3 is TGCGCCAGCAGCCCCGACAGGGCGACAGATACGCAGTATTTT. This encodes CASSPDRATDTQYF.

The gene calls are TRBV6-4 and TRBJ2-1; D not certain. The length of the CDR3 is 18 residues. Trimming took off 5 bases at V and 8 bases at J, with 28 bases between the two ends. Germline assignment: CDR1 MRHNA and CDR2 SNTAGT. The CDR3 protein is CASSSPWSVWLDVDEQFF. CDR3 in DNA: TGTGCCAGCAGTTCCCCCTGGAGCGTTTGGCTGGATGTCGATGAGCAGTTCTTC.

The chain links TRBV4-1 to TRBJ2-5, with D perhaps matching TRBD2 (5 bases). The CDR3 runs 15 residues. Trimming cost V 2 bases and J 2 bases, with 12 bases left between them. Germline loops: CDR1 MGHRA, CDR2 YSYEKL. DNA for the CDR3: TGCGCCAGCAGCCAAACGGGGAGCGCACAAGAGACCCAGTACTTC. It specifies CASSQTGSAQETQYF.

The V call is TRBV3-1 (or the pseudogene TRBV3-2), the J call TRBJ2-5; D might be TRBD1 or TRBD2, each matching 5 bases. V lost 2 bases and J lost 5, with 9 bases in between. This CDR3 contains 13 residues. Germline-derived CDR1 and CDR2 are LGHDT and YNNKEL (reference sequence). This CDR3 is CASSQQGGETQYF. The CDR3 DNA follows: TGTGCCAGCAGCCAACAGGGCGGGGAGACCCAGTACTTC.

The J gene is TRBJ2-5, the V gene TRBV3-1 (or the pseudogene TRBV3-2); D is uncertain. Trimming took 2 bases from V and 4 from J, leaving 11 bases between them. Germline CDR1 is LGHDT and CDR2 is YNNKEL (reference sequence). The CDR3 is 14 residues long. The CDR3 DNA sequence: TGTGCCAGCAGCCAATTACTACGAGGAGAGACCCAGTACTTC. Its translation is CASSQLLRGETQYF.

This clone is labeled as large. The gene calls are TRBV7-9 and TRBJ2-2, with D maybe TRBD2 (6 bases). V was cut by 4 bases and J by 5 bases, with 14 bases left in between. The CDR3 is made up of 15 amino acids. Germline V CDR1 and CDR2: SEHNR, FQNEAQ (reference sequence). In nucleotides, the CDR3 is TGTGCCAGCAGCTCGAGCGGGTATGGGACCGGGGAGCTGTTTTTT. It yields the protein CASSSSGYGTGELFF.

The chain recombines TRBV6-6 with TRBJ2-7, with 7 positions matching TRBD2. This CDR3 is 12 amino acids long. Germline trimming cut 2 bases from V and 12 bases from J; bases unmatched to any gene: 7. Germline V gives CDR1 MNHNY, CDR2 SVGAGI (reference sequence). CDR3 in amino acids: CASSYRVGEGYV. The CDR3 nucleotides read TGTGCCAGCAGTTACAGGGTCGGGGAGGGGTACGTC.

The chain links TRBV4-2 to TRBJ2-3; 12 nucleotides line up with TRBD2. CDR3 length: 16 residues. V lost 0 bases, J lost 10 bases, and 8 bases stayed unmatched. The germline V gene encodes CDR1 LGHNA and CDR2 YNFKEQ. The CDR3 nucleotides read TGTGCCAGCAGCCAAGATTTACCTAGCGGGGGGGGTGCGCAGTATTTT. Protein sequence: CASSQDLPSGGGAQYF.

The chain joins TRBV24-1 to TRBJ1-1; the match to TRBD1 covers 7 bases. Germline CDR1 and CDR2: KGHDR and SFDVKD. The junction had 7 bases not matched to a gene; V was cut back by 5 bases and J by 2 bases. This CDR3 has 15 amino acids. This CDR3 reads CATSGPGTDNTEAFF. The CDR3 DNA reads TGTGCCACCAGTGGGCCCGGGACAGACAACACTGAAGCTTTCTTT.